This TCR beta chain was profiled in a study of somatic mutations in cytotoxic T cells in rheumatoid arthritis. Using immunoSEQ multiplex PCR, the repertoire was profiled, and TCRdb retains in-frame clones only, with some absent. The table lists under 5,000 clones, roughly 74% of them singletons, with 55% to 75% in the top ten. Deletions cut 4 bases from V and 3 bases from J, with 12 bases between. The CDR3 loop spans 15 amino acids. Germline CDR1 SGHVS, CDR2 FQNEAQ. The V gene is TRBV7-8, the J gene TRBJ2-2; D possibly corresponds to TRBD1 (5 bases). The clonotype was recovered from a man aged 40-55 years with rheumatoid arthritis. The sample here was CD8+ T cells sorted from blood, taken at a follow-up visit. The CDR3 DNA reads TGTGCCAGCAGCTCCCAGACAGAGTACACCGGGGAGCTGTTTTTT. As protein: CASSSQTEYTGELFF.